A single sample is the source of the 2 T cell receptor beta chains below, sequenced in a study of blood T cell repertoires in COVID-19. Here immunoSEQ multiplex PCR was the method, and the copy in TCRdb shows in-frame clones only, minus some. The sample shows around 250,000 clones, roughly 86% of them seen only once. The source material was peripheral blood. The origin of the receptors is a woman in her 70s with active or convalescent COVID-19.

The rearrangement joins TRBV7-6 to TRBJ1-2, with a weak D call TRBD1 (5 bases). V was clipped by 0 bases and J by 5 bases, with 25 bases between them. The CDR3 length is 19 residues. Germline V gene data show CDR1 as SGHVS and CDR2 as FNYEAQ. CDR3 in DNA: TGTGCCAGCAGCTTAGCTGTCTCCGGTGTCGTGCAGGGTGGATATGGCTACACCTTC. Translating it yields CASSLAVSGVVQGGYGYTF.

The chain joins TRBV2 to TRBJ1-1, with TRBD1 matching over 7 bases. Trimming removed 4 bases from V and 6 bases from J; junction bases left unmatched: 2. Germline values: CDR1 SNHLY, CDR2 FYNNEI. The CDR3 runs 12 residues. As DNA, the CDR3 is TGTGCCAGCAGTGGGCAGGGGGCTGAAGCTTTCTTT. This gives the protein CASSGQGAEAFF.